This record covers a single TCR beta chain. The data originate from a study of blood T cell repertoires in COVID-19. Turning to the study itself: Specimens from acute and convalescent COVID-19 originated in the United States, Italy and Spain. PBMCs, B-cell-depleted T cells, or T cells were the source of the cDNA or gDNA that made up the material.

In the study's own analysis: Amplifying reference gene primers gave estimates of nucleated cell counts. Clones were read by immunoSEQ multiplex PCR, and TCRdb kept only the in-frame ones, dropping some. V and J calls plus clone size are reproduced from that table; the DNA served to infer D and trimming. The repertoire holds fewer than 80,000 clones, with 80% to 95% as singletons. This CDR3 has 16 amino acids. The germline CDR1 and CDR2 sequences are KGHSH and LQKENI. The ends lost 3 bases at V and 11 bases at J; junction bases unmatched: 12. This sequence originates from a human donor in a cohort sampled during active COVID-19. This chain joins TRBV18 and TRBJ1-6, with 8 bases identical to TRBD1. The specimen sequenced was peripheral blood. CDR3 nucleotide sequence: TGTGCCAGCTCACCCGGGACGGGACAGGATCCTCCACCCCTCCACTTT. It encodes CASSPGTGQDPPPLHF.